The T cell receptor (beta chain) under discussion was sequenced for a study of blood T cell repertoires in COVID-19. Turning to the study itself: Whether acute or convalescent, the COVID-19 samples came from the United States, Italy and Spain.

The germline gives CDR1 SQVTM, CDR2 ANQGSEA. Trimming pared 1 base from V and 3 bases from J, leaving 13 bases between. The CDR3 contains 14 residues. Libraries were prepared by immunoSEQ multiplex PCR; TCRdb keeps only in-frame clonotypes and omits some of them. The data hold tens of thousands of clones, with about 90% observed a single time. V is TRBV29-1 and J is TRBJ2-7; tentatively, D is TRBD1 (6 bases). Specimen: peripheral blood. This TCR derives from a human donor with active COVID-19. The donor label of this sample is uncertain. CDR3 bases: TGCAGCGTTGAAGGGCAGGGGAACGGCTACGAGCAGTACTTC. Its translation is CSVEGQGNGYEQYF.